Listed below are T cell receptor beta chains from one sample, sequenced in a study of regulatory T cells in long-lasting Graves disease. TCRdb itself ran the multiplex PCR reads through MiXCR, one entry per CDR3 protein. Of about 500,000 distinct CDR3 sequences listed, about 16% are singletons. This sample was shared with a second study, whose subject was T cells in Graves' hyperthyroidism and ophthalmopathy.

Sequencing used peripheral blood mononuclear cells (PBMCs), obtained at new diagnosis, from a patient treated with antithyroid drugs. The receptors derive from a man aged 35-49 years with Graves disease. CDR3s include the opening cysteine and the closing phenylalanine or tryptophan. D genes are given only for firm matches. The listing skips clone size in some rows; elsewhere it reads once, few, many or a size class.

d_gene	v_gene	abundance	j_gene	CDR3nt	CDR3aa
TRBD2	TRBV10-3	many	TRBJ2-7	TGTGCCATCAGCAGAGGGACTAGCGGGAACTCCTACGAGCAGTACTTC	CAISRGTSGNSYEQYF
-	TRBV20-1	many	TRBJ2-3	TGCAGCACCAGATGGGGGGGCACAGATACGCAGTATTTT	CSTRWGGTDTQYF
-	TRBV5-1	-	TRBJ2-3	TGCGCCAGCAGCTTGGAGTTAGGGCCAGATACGCAGTATTTT	CASSLELGPDTQYF
-	TRBV19	-	TRBJ2-5	TGTGCCAGTAGTATAGACCAAGAGACCCAGTACTTC	CASSIDQETQYF
-	TRBV6-2/TRBV6-3	few	TRBJ2-1	TGTGCCAGCAGCGAAGCCAGGAATGAGCAGTTCTTC	CASSEARNEQFF
TRBD2	TRBV2	many	TRBJ2-1	TGTGCCAGCAGCCAAGGAACTAGCGGAGGGAAGGAGCAGTTCTTC	CASSQGTSGGKEQFF
-	TRBV28	many	TRBJ2-1	TGTGCCAGCAGTCCCGCAGGGAGAAGGATCAATGAGCAGTTCTTC	CASSPAGRRINEQFF
TRBD1	TRBV20-1	few	TRBJ2-5	TGCAGTGCTAGAGCACCCTCAGGGGGGACCCAGTACTTC	CSARAPSGGTQYF
TRBD1	TRBV5-5	many	TRBJ2-1	TGTGCCAGCAGCTGGACAGGGAGAGGGAATGAGCAGTTCTTC	CASSWTGRGNEQFF
TRBD2	TRBV20-1	many	TRBJ2-1	TGCAGTGCGCGCCGACTAGCGGGAGTCGATGAGCAGTTCTTC	CSARRLAGVDEQFF
-	TRBV3-1	many	TRBJ2-2	TGTGCCAGCAGCCAACTCGACCGGGAGCTGTTTTTT	CASSQLDRELFF
TRBD1	TRBV29-1	few	TRBJ2-7	TGCAGCGTTGTAGGGACAGACTCCTACGAGCAGTACTTC	CSVVGTDSYEQYF
-	TRBV9	many	TRBJ1-1	TGTGCCAGCAGCCCAATCCTACTGAACACTGAAGCTTTCTTT	CASSPILLNTEAFF
-	TRBV20-1	many	TRBJ2-7	TGCAGTGCTAGCGGGAGCGGCTACGAGCAGTACTTC	CSASGSGYEQYF
-	TRBV27	many	TRBJ2-7	TGTGCCAGCAGTTTTCTTGGGGGCAGCTCCTACGAGCAGTACTTC	CASSFLGGSSYEQYF
TRBD1	TRBV29-1	few	TRBJ1-2	TGCAGCGTTCGACTGACAGGGGATAATGGCTACACCTTC	CSVRLTGDNGYTF
-	TRBV12-3/TRBV12-4	many	TRBJ1-1	TGTGCCAGCACCTCAGGGTTAGGAGCTTTCTTT	CASTSGLGAFF
TRBD1	TRBV5-4	-	TRBJ1-1	TGTGCCAGCAGCGGTTGGGGGGGACAGGGGATAAACACTGAAGCTTTCTTT	CASSGWGGQGINTEAFF
TRBD1	TRBV6-2/TRBV6-3	many	TRBJ1-6	TGTGCCAGCAGTTACTTGACAGGGGATTCACCCCTCCACTTT	CASSYLTGDSPLHF
TRBD2	TRBV6-1	-	TRBJ2-3	TGTGCCAGCAGTGCCTCACTAGCGGGATTTCCCACAGATACGCAGTATTTT	CASSASLAGFPTDTQYF
TRBD1	TRBV28	-	TRBJ2-1	TGTGCCAGCAGTTTATCAAGTTTGGGGACAGGGAGTCTTGAGCAGTTCTTC	CASSLSSLGTGSLEQFF
-	TRBV11-3	many	TRBJ1-1	TGTGCCAGCAGCTTTGCAGTAAACACTGAAGCTTTCTTT	CASSFAVNTEAFF
TRBD1	TRBV20-1	many	TRBJ2-1	TGCAGTGCGCCTAGGACAGGGAGTTTGAGGAATGAGCAGTTCTTC	CSAPRTGSLRNEQFF
-	TRBV12-3/TRBV12-4	many	TRBJ1-1	TGTGCCAGCAATTCCGGTAAAAACACTGAAGCTTTCTTT	CASNSGKNTEAFF
-	TRBV2	many	TRBJ2-2	TGTGCCAGCAGCTCACAGGGATTCGGGGAGCTGTTTTTT	CASSSQGFGELFF
TRBD2	TRBV13	many	TRBJ2-2	TGTGCCAGCAGTTTTAGCGGGACAAACACCGGGGAGCTGTTTTTT	CASSFSGTNTGELFF
TRBD1	TRBV28	many	TRBJ1-5	TGTGCCAGCAGTTTATCGGTCAGGGGGGACGGTCAGCCCCAGCATTTT	CASSLSVRGDGQPQHF
-	TRBV28	many	TRBJ1-5	TGTGCCAGCAGAGCTAGCAATCAGCCCCAGCATTTT	CASRASNQPQHF